Below, 14 T cell receptor beta chains from the same sample are listed, as sequenced in a study of regulatory T cells in long-lasting Graves disease. Investigators prepared the TCR beta libraries by applying iRepertoire HTBI primers and Arm-PCR of CDR3 regions. TCRdb called the multiplex PCR reads again in MiXCR, with one record for every CDR3 protein. The data contain a few hundred thousand distinct CDR3 sequences, about a fifth of them seen just once; the ten biggest clones take up around 7%. Described time point: persistent/refractory GD, antithyroid drugs over 5 years with positive TRAb. PBMC-derived RNA was used for the TCR library. The sample in question was peripheral blood mononuclear cells (PBMCs), obtained when the disease was refractory, from a patient treated with antithyroid drugs. These receptors were collected from a female donor with Graves disease.

This chain connects TRBV29-1 to TRBJ2-5; D may correspond to TRBD1 or TRBD2 (5 bases each). Germline-derived CDR1 and CDR2 are SQVTM and ANQGSEA. This CDR3 has 14 amino acids. Trimming removed 7 bases at V and 12 bases at J, with 27 bases between. In DNA form, the CDR3 reads TGCAGCGCCCCGGCGGGTAGTGATAGGGGACCGGAGTACTTC. Translating it yields CSAPAGSDRGPEYF.

This clonotype has a single count. The V and J genes are TRBV6-5 and TRBJ2-7; D could derive from TRBD1 or TRBD2 (5 bases each). V shed 2 bases and J shed 6 bases, with 23 bases lying between them. This CDR3 comprises 17 residues. In germline, CDR1 is MNHEY, CDR2 SVGAGI. CDR3 sequence (DNA): TGTGCCAGCAGTTACGACCGGGACGGATTAGCTGGGGGCGAGCAGTACTTC. Translating it yields CASSYDRDGLAGGEQYF.

This clonotype was observed many times. The chain joins TRBV29-1 to TRBJ1-1; D not resolved. V was clipped by 4 bases and J by 3 bases, with 9 bases between them. The CDR3 has 12 amino acids. In germline, CDR1 is SQVTM, CDR2 ANQGSEA. The CDR3 protein is CSVGQRDTEAFF. The CDR3 DNA reads as TGCAGCGTTGGCCAGAGGGACACTGAAGCTTTCTTT.

The chain carries TRBV29-1 and TRBJ2-2; 8 positions agree with TRBD1. J gave up 7 bases and V 4 bases, and 8 bases lay outside the gene matches. Germline values: CDR1 SQVTM, CDR2 ANQGSEA. The CDR3 contains 14 residues. Here the CDR3 DNA reads TGCAGCGTTGGTCAGGGGGCGCGAAGCGGGGAGCTGTTTTTT. Translated, it gives CSVGQGARSGELFF.

This clonotype was found a few times. V usage is TRBV20-1 and J usage is TRBJ2-7, with D possibly called TRBD1 or TRBD2 (7 bases each). The germline V and J ends were trimmed by 1 base and 2 bases, with 12 bases remaining between them. Germline V gene sequence: CDR1 DFQATT, CDR2 SNEGSKA (reference sequence). The CDR3 extends over 14 amino acids. CDR3 amino acids: CSARGQGGTYEQYF. CDR3 in DNA: TGCAGTGCTAGAGGGCAGGGGGGGACCTACGAGCAGTACTTC.

This clonotype has at least ten counts. The chain recombines TRBV6-1 with TRBJ1-1; no definite D call. Trimming left V 3 bases short and J 0 bases short, with 8 bases between. There are 14 residues in the CDR3. Germline loops: CDR1 MNHNS, CDR2 SASEGT. The CDR3 nucleotides read TGTGCCAGCAGTGACCTCGGCATGAACACTGAAGCTTTCTTT. It is translated as CASSDLGMNTEAFF.

This clonotype was detected many times. The rearrangement links TRBV25-1 to TRBJ1-4; no clear D. The germline V and J ends were trimmed by 2 bases and 3 bases, with 4 bases remaining between them. The CDR3 extends over 13 amino acids. Germline-derived CDR1 and CDR2 are MGHDK and SYGVNS. The CDR3 nucleotides are TGTGCCAGCAGTGAAGGCTCTAATGAAAAACTGTTTTTT. It encodes CASSEGSNEKLFF.

The V call is TRBV25-1, the J call TRBJ2-3; tentative D call: TRBD1 (7 bases). Germline CDR1 and CDR2: MGHDK and SYGVNS. With 1 base removed from V and 0 bases from J, the gap between germline ends came to 8 bases. CDR3 length equals 15 residues. CDR3 sequence: CASSESGGSTDTQYF. CDR3 DNA sequence: TGTGCCAGCAGTGAATCAGGGGGGAGCACAGATACGCAGTATTTT.

The chain uses TRBV19 and TRBJ2-2, with D uncertain. CDR3 length equals 13 residues. V was pared by 4 bases and J by 7 bases, with 10 bases between. Germline assignment: CDR1 LNHDA and CDR2 SQIVND (reference sequence). The CDR3: CASSRDIFGELFF. CDR3 sequence (DNA): TGTGCCAGTAGTAGAGACATCTTCGGGGAGCTGTTTTTT.

This clonotype was recorded many times. This chain connects TRBV28 to TRBJ1-3, with a possible D match to TRBD1 (5 bases). This CDR3 contains 16 residues. Trimming removed 3 bases from V and 2 bases from J, with 14 bases in between. Germline V gives CDR1 MDHEN, CDR2 SYDVKM. CDR3 sequence: CASSFARSRAGNTIYF. CDR3 sequence (DNA): TGTGCCAGCAGTTTCGCCAGGAGCAGGGCTGGAAACACCATATATTTT.

There are many counts of this clonotype. CDR3 in DNA: TGTGCCAGCAGCCCAAATGCCCGATCTGAAGCTTTCTTT. This translates into CASSPNARSEAFF. The chain combines TRBV7-9 with TRBJ1-1, with D unresolved. The CDR3 is 13 residues long. The ends were cut back, 5 bases at V and 6 bases at J, with 13 bases in the middle. Germline V CDR1 and CDR2: SEHNR, FQNEAQ (reference sequence).

This clonotype was observed at least ten times. The rearrangement joins TRBV27 to TRBJ1-1; no clear D gene. Trimming removed 0 bases from V and 1 base from J, with 9 bases in between. Looked up from germline, CDR1 is MNHEY and CDR2 is SMNVEV (reference sequence). The CDR3 contains 15 residues. CDR3 DNA: TGTGCCAGCAGTTTATCGATATCACAGAACACTGAAGCTTTCTTT. It specifies CASSLSISQNTEAFF.

This clonotype was counted a few times. The chain combines TRBV5-1 with TRBJ2-5; D is unresolved. Germline V gene data show CDR1 as SGHRS and CDR2 as YFSETQ. Trimming stripped 4 bases from V and 3 bases from J, with 10 bases between. The CDR3 is made up of 13 amino acids. As DNA, the CDR3 is TGCGCCAGCAGCGGGTACGCAGAAGAGACCCAGTACTTC. This gives the protein CASSGYAEETQYF. The variable domain in full, with the rest retrieved from reference TRBV5-1 and TRBJ2-5, is KAGVTQTPRYLIKTRGQQVTLSCSPISGHRSVSWYQQTPGQGLQFLFEYFSETQRNKGNFPGRFSGRQFSNSRSEMNVSTLELGDSALYLCASSGYAEETQYFGPGTRLLVL.

This chain links TRBV7-3 with TRBJ2-3, with 11 positions matching TRBD2. Germline V lookup: CDR1 SGHTA, CDR2 FQGTGA. The CDR3 has 15 amino acids. Trimming took 5 bases from V and 6 from J; bases not matched to a gene: 7. The CDR3 bases are TGTGCCAGCAGCGACGGGACTAGCGGAACGGATACGCAGTATTTT. Amino acid sequence: CASSDGTSGTDTQYF. Combining the CDR3 with reference TRBV7-3 and TRBJ2-3 gives the whole variable domain GAGVSQTPSNKVTEKGKYVELRCDPISGHTALYWYRQSLGQGPEFLIYFQGTGAADDSGLPNDRFFAVRPEGSVSTLKIQRTERGDSAVYLCASSDGTSGTDTQYFGPGTRLTVL.